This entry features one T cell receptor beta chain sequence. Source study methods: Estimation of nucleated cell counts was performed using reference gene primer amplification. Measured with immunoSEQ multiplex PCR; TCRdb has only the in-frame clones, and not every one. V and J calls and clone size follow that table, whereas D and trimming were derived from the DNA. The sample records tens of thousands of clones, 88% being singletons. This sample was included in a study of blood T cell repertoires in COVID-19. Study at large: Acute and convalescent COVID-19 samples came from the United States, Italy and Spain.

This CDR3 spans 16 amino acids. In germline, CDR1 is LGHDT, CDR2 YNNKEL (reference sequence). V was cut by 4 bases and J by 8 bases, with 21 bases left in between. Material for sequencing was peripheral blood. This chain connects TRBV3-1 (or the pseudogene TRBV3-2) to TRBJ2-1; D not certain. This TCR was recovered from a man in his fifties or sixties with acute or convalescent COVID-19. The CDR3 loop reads CASSPHVPLKSDEQFF. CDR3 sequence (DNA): TGTGCCAGCAGCCCCCACGTGCCTCTGAAGTCGGATGAGCAGTTCTTC.